The rows below give T cell receptor beta chains drawn from one sample of a study of blood T cells in healthy people across ages. TCRdb reanalysed the 5' RACE reads using MiXCR and keeps one entry per CDR3 protein. The table includes about 1.6 million distinct CDR3 sequences, almost 35% detected once. The sample consisted of blood. Receptor source: a woman aged 30 to 39 in good health. Both conserved end residues are trimmed from each CDR3.

j_call: TRBJ2-1; v_call: TRBV5-6; cdr3_aa: ASSPQGAKQF
j_call: TRBJ1-1; v_call: TRBV3-1; cdr3_aa: ASSMGVDTEAF
j_call: TRBJ1-3; v_call: TRBV12-3/TRBV12-4; cdr3_aa: ASRFSGSAGNTIY
j_call: TRBJ2-1; v_call: TRBV3-1; cdr3_aa: ASSPTGGHNEQF
j_call: TRBJ2-1; v_call: TRBV20-1; cdr3_aa: SARAWRDGNNEQF
j_call: TRBJ1-1; v_call: TRBV7-3; cdr3_aa: ASSLQGGTEAF
j_call: TRBJ1-1; v_call: TRBV20-1; cdr3_aa: SARPAGVTEAF
j_call: TRBJ2-3; v_call: TRBV15; cdr3_aa: ATSRGLERDTQY
j_call: TRBJ2-5; v_call: TRBV11-2; cdr3_aa: ASSTGTGGWEQY
j_call: TRBJ2-7; v_call: TRBV27; cdr3_aa: ASSFVGQTPPRQY
j_call: TRBJ2-5; v_call: TRBV4-1; cdr3_aa: ASSQDWGSLAQY
j_call: TRBJ2-4; v_call: TRBV5-1; cdr3_aa: ASSLAHGRGGIQY
j_call: TRBJ2-2; v_call: TRBV20-1; cdr3_aa: SARRGGTGELF
j_call: TRBJ2-7; v_call: TRBV5-6; cdr3_aa: ASSSNLGTKTYEQY
j_call: TRBJ1-2; v_call: TRBV7-3; cdr3_aa: ASSLQGAGKDGYT
j_call: TRBJ1-2; v_call: TRBV20-1; cdr3_aa: SAWDRGVYGYT
j_call: TRBJ2-5; v_call: TRBV7-2; cdr3_aa: ASSLFRRLEETQY
j_call: TRBJ2-3; v_call: TRBV4-2; cdr3_aa: ASSKGWRTSGGTDTQY
j_call: TRBJ1-1; v_call: TRBV12-3/TRBV12-4; cdr3_aa: ASSSRGGVGEAF
j_call: TRBJ1-2; v_call: TRBV6-2/TRBV6-3; cdr3_aa: ASSYTSGQSYGYT
j_call: TRBJ1-4; v_call: TRBV28; cdr3_aa: ACGFTTNEKLF
j_call: TRBJ2-1; v_call: TRBV10-3; cdr3_aa: AIRGASSGEQF
j_call: TRBJ1-2; v_call: TRBV20-1; cdr3_aa: SARDMGTGALANYGYT
j_call: TRBJ1-4; v_call: TRBV6-1; cdr3_aa: AAFTLQGALGEKLF
j_call: TRBJ2-5; v_call: TRBV20-1; cdr3_aa: SARAEFALAGEKETQY
j_call: TRBJ1-4; v_call: TRBV4-1; cdr3_aa: ASSQEGPRFATNEKLF
j_call: TRBJ2-7; v_call: TRBV19; cdr3_aa: ASSMDRAVSYEQY
j_call: TRBJ1-5; v_call: TRBV12-3/TRBV12-4; cdr3_aa: ASSSGWGRAEYQPQH
j_call: TRBJ2-2; v_call: TRBV29-1; cdr3_aa: SVVYDPGGELF
j_call: TRBJ1-1; v_call: TRBV5-5; cdr3_aa: ASSLMTGGAGTEAF
j_call: TRBJ2-2; v_call: TRBV9; cdr3_aa: ASSQLAGLNTGELF
j_call: TRBJ2-2; v_call: TRBV3-1; cdr3_aa: ASSQAGGGTGELF
j_call: TRBJ2-3; v_call: TRBV15; cdr3_aa: ATTTSGMADTQY
j_call: TRBJ2-3; v_call: TRBV20-1; cdr3_aa: SARDGAHQTSGGGDTQY
j_call: TRBJ2-1; v_call: TRBV27; cdr3_aa: ASSLTSAERSNEQF
j_call: TRBJ1-5; v_call: TRBV20-1; cdr3_aa: SASLRDREFQPQH
j_call: TRBJ2-7; v_call: TRBV28; cdr3_aa: ASSLRLNEQY
j_call: TRBJ2-1; v_call: TRBV24-1; cdr3_aa: ATARAGGYASYNEQF
j_call: TRBJ2-5; v_call: TRBV29-1; cdr3_aa: SARHRDRGETQY
j_call: TRBJ2-5; v_call: TRBV7-9; cdr3_aa: ASSPPGLAGRETQY
j_call: TRBJ2-3; v_call: TRBV3-1; cdr3_aa: ASSNSGQRERNTQY
j_call: TRBJ1-2; v_call: TRBV7-9; cdr3_aa: ASRSAGGSGYT
j_call: TRBJ2-7; v_call: TRBV29-1; cdr3_aa: SVVGYSGEQY
j_call: TRBJ1-1; v_call: TRBV29-1; cdr3_aa: SAQSAEAF
j_call: TRBJ2-2; v_call: TRBV12-3/TRBV12-4; cdr3_aa: ASSLAGDTGELF
j_call: TRBJ1-4; v_call: TRBV25-1; cdr3_aa: ASGRRGEKLF
j_call: TRBJ2-5; v_call: TRBV4-1; cdr3_aa: ASSQQTSEVETQY
j_call: TRBJ2-1; v_call: TRBV7-9; cdr3_aa: ASSLGPPSESNEQF
j_call: TRBJ1-1; v_call: TRBV27; cdr3_aa: ASSLVSETEAF
j_call: TRBJ1-2; v_call: TRBV29-1; cdr3_aa: SAWSGQGART
j_call: TRBJ2-3; v_call: TRBV6-6; cdr3_aa: ASSSTMVGDTQY
j_call: TRBJ1-5; v_call: TRBV18; cdr3_aa: ASSPLRGVRPGPQH
j_call: TRBJ1-1; v_call: TRBV6-6; cdr3_aa: ASASHMNTEAF
j_call: TRBJ2-7; v_call: TRBV5-1; cdr3_aa: AGSSGLAGADEQY
j_call: TRBJ2-7; v_call: TRBV20-1; cdr3_aa: SAQESRQPTYEQY
j_call: TRBJ2-3; v_call: TRBV7-6; cdr3_aa: ASSRRLGKDPDTQY
j_call: TRBJ1-1; v_call: TRBV10-3; cdr3_aa: AISEWGSEAF
j_call: TRBJ2-3; v_call: TRBV2; cdr3_aa: ASSVKRGAQY